The entry that follows covers one TCR beta chain sequence. The record originates from a study of T cell changes during pregnancy in multiple sclerosis. Only in-frame clones appear in the TCRdb table, and some are missing; sequencing was by immunoSEQ multiplex PCR. The sample yields around 97,000 clones, less than 95% seen once. V dropped 3 bases and J dropped 0 bases, with 12 bases sitting between them. The germline V gene encodes CDR1 MDHEN and CDR2 SYDVKM. The CDR3 consists of 16 residues. Here the sequenced sample was peripheral blood, taken in the second trimester of pregnancy. This clonotype was sampled from a female donor in good health, enrolled as a control in a pregnancy study. The gene calls are TRBV28 and TRBJ2-1; D might be TRBD2 (6 bases). The CDR3: CASSFFDGGSYNEQFF. CDR3 nucleotides: TGTGCCAGCAGTTTTTTCGACGGGGGCTCCTACAATGAGCAGTTCTTC.